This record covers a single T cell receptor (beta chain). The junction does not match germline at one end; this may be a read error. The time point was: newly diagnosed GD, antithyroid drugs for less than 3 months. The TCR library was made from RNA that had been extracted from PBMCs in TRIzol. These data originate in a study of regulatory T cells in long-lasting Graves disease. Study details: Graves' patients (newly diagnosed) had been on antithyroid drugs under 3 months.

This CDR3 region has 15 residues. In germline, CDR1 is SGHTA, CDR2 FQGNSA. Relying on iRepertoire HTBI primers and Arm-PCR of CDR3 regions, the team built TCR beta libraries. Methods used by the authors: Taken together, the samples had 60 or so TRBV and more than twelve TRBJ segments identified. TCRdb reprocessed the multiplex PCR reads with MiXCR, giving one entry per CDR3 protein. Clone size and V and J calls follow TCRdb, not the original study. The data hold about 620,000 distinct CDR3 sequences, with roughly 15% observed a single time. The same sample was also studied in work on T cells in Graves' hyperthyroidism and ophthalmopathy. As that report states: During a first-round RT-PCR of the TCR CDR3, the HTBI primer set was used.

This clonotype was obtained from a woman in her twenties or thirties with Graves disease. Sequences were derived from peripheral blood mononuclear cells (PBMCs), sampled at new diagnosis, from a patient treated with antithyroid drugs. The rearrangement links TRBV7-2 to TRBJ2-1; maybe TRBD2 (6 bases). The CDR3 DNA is TGTGCCAGCACCCCCAGCGCGGGGTATCTGGATGAGCGGTTCTTC. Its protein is CASTPSAGYLDERFF.